This T cell receptor (beta chain) was captured by sequencing in a study of blood T cells in healthy people across ages. The use of a sample-barcoded 5' primer and a J-beta primer mix characterized a second PCR of 7 to 11 cycles. Each CDR3 protein gets one entry after TCRdb re-called the 5' RACE reads with MiXCR. The sample carries 650,000 or so distinct CDR3 sequences, 52% recorded once. Germline V CDR1 and CDR2: SEHNR, FQNEAQ (reference sequence). CDR3 size: 15 residues. This clonotype came up a few times. The sample comprised blood. This clonotype was sampled from a woman at least 80 years old in good health. The rearrangement joins TRBV7-9 to TRBJ2-4; 8 bases are a match to TRBD2. The DNA end is a closer match to TRBJ2-7, so the J assignment may be wrong. The DNA of the CDR3 is TGTGCCAGCAGCTTAGGACGAGCGGGAGAATCCGAGCAGTACTTC. It codes for CASSLGRAGESEQYF.